The 31 T cell receptor beta chains below all came from one sample that was sequenced in a study of neoadjuvant anti-PD-1 for oral cavity cancer. Sequencing used immunoSEQ multiplex PCR; TCRdb keeps in-frame clones, though not all of them. Of roughly 12,000 clones in the sample, 55% to 70% were seen once. Sequenced material: tumor tissue, taken before nivolumab (anti-PD-1) treatment. These receptors were taken from a person between 35 and 79 years old with oral cavity squamous cell carcinoma. The donor label of this sample is uncertain.

This clone has a handful of counts. The V gene is TRBV28, the J gene TRBJ2-5, with D possibly being TRBD1 (5 bases). The CDR3 is 14 residues long. Germline V CDR1 and CDR2: MDHEN, SYDVKM. V lost 6 bases to trimming and J lost 6 bases, with 17 bases between them. CDR3 DNA sequence: TGTGCCAGCAGAGACAGTACAGCTCTGAAGACCCAGTACTTC. Translation gives CASRDSTALKTQYF. Drawing the rest from reference TRBV28 and TRBJ2-5, the complete variable domain is DVKVTQSSRYLVKRTGEKVFLECVQDMDHENMFWYRQDPGLGLRLIYFSYDVKMKEKGDIPEGYSVSREKKERFSLILESASTNQTSMYLCASRDSTALKTQYFGPGTRLLVL.

This clone was seen more than once but under ten times. This rearrangement joins TRBV7-6 to TRBJ2-2; 7 nucleotides line up with TRBD2. The CDR3 contains 13 residues. V shed 5 bases and J 8 bases; nucleotides not matched to a gene: 5. Germline V CDR1 and CDR2: SGHVS, FNYEAQ. The CDR3 DNA follows: TGTGCCAGCAGCCCAACTAGCGATGGGGAGCTGTTTTTT. The encoded protein is CASSPTSDGELFF.

This clone has just a few counts. The V call is TRBV27, the J call TRBJ2-1, with D possibly being TRBD2 (5 bases). Germline CDR1 MNHEY, CDR2 SMNVEV (reference sequence). There are 14 residues in the CDR3. V was cut by 3 bases and J by 5 bases, with 11 bases left in between. The DNA for the CDR3 is TGTGCCAGCAGTTTCCAAGGGCGGGACAATGAGCAGTTCTTC. It yields the protein CASSFQGRDNEQFF.

This clone has only a few counts. The V and J genes are TRBV27 and TRBJ2-2; no reliable D call. CDR1 is MNHEY and CDR2 is SMNVEV in the germline V gene (reference sequence). With 2 bases removed from V and 2 bases from J, the gap between germline ends came to 6 bases. The CDR3 extends over 14 amino acids. CDR3 sequence: CASSLTSNTGELFF. CDR3 nucleotide sequence: TGTGCCAGCAGTTTAACCAGCAACACCGGGGAGCTGTTTTTT.

The chain employs TRBV7-2 and TRBJ2-5; 7 bases map to TRBD2. The V gene end was trimmed by 5 bases and the J gene end by 5 bases; junction bases not matched to a gene: 2. The germline CDR1 and CDR2 sequences are SGHTA and FQGNSA. The CDR3 runs 12 residues. The CDR3 coding sequence is TGTGCCAGCAGCGTGGGAGGGGAGACCCAGTACTTC. It encodes CASSVGGETQYF.

This clone was recorded only once. V and J are TRBV5-1 and TRBJ1-4; D remains unclear. The CDR3 consists of 15 residues. V was pared by 0 bases and J by 5 bases, with 11 bases between. The germline V gene has CDR1 SGHRS and CDR2 YFSETQ. CDR3 loop: CASSLGAALNEKLFF. CDR3 DNA sequence: TGCGCCAGCAGCTTGGGGGCAGCTTTAAATGAAAAACTGTTTTTT.

The chain combines TRBV30 with TRBJ2-4, with 12 bases that match TRBD2. Germline V gene lookup returns CDR1 GTSNPN and CDR2 SVGIG (reference sequence). The CDR3 is 20 residues long. Unmatched junction bases numbered 13, after V lost 1 base and J lost 0 bases. This CDR3 reads CAWSGIASGRAQVAKNIQYF. DNA for the CDR3: TGTGCCTGGAGTGGGATAGCTAGCGGGAGGGCCCAAGTAGCCAAAAACATTCAGTACTTC.

The chain links TRBV7-8 to TRBJ2-1; 9 bases line up with TRBD2. After removal of 5 bases from V and 9 bases from J, the junction contained 8 bases not matched to a gene. The CDR3 extends over 14 amino acids. Germline V lookup: CDR1 SGHVS, CDR2 FQNEAQ. The CDR3 reads CASSPSGREGEQFF. CDR3 DNA: TGTGCCAGCAGCCCCTCTGGGCGGGAGGGTGAGCAGTTCTTC.

This clone has a handful of counts. The chain joins TRBV5-1 to TRBJ2-1; D is uncertain. Germline values: CDR1 SGHRS, CDR2 YFSETQ. This CDR3 is built from 15 residues. V gave up 1 base and J gave up 8 bases, with 16 bases separating them. CDR3 nucleotide sequence: TGCGCCAGCAGCTTGAGACTCAACGAGCGAGATGAGCAGTTCTTC. Amino acids: CASSLRLNERDEQFF.

This clone showed up just a few times. The chain uses TRBV5-1 and TRBJ1-2; no firm D call. V was clipped by 2 bases and J by 8 bases, with 13 bases between them. CDR3 length: 13 residues. Germline CDR1 SGHRS, CDR2 YFSETQ. For the CDR3, the DNA is TGCGCCAGCAGCTTATCCGGGAAGCAGGGCTACACCTTC. It translates to CASSLSGKQGYTF.

This clone turned up a few times. The chain couples TRBV4-2 to TRBJ2-3; D unresolved. V lost 1 base, J lost 6 bases, and 14 bases lay in between. The CDR3 has 15 residues. Per the germline V gene, CDR1 is LGHNA and CDR2 is YNFKEQ. The CDR3 reads CASSQGNDPRDTQYF. CDR3 DNA: TGTGCCAGCAGCCAAGGTAACGACCCACGGGATACGCAGTATTTT.

J is TRBJ2-1 and V is TRBV11-3; the D is unclear. Trimming removed 0 bases at V and 2 bases at J, with 8 bases between. The CDR3 totals 15 residues. Germline V lookup: CDR1 SGHNT, CDR2 YENEEA. CDR3 nucleotides: TGTGCCAGCAGCTTAGACCCGGGCCCCTACAATGAGCAGTTCTTC. This encodes CASSLDPGPYNEQFF.

This chain links TRBV11-2 with TRBJ2-7, with D possibly matching TRBD2 (5 bases). Per the germline V gene, CDR1 is SGHAT and CDR2 is FQNNGV. The CDR3 length is 13 residues. Trimming left V 3 bases short and J 4 bases short, with 10 bases between. As DNA, the CDR3 is TGTGCCAGCAGCTTGGAGGTTGGGTACGAGCAGTACTTC. It encodes CASSLEVGYEQYF.

Only a few counts were recorded for this clone. This chain connects TRBV6-1 to TRBJ1-1; D remains unclear. CDR1 and CDR2 (germline): MNHNS, SASEGT. The CDR3 spans 14 residues. V dropped 2 bases and J dropped 5 bases, with 12 bases sitting between them. The CDR3: CASSEFIGFTEAFF. DNA for the CDR3: TGTGCCAGCAGTGAATTTATCGGGTTTACTGAAGCTTTCTTT.

The genes are TRBV19 and TRBJ1-1, with a weak D call TRBD1 (6 bases). The CDR3 runs 14 residues. V shed 5 bases and J shed 4 bases, with 14 bases lying between them. The V gene's germline CDR1 is LNHDA and CDR2 SQIVND (reference sequence). Written as DNA, the CDR3 is TGTGCCAGTAGTGGTCGCGAAGGGGGCACTGAAGCTTTCTTT. It is translated as CASSGREGGTEAFF.

This chain uses TRBV9 with TRBJ1-1; a weak D match, TRBD1 (5 bases). The CDR3 runs 14 residues. The germline V gene has CDR1 SGDLS and CDR2 YYNGEE. V lost 4 bases and J 1 base, leaving 11 bases between the germline ends. CDR3 sequence (DNA): TGTGCCAGCAGCCTCCCGGGACGGAACACTGAAGCTTTCTTT. Its protein product is CASSLPGRNTEAFF.

The CDR3 DNA follows: TGCGCCAGCAGCTTGATAGGGGCAGGGGCGAACACCGGGGAGCTGTTTTTT. This encodes CASSLIGAGANTGELFF. This sequence joins TRBV5-1 and TRBJ2-2, with D perhaps matching TRBD1 (6 bases). Trimming removed 1 base at V and 0 bases at J, with 13 bases between. The CDR3 loop spans 17 amino acids. The germline CDR1 and CDR2 sequences are SGHRS and YFSETQ.

V usage is TRBV5-5 and J usage is TRBJ2-1; 7 bases agree with TRBD1. Looked up from germline, CDR1 is SGHKS and CDR2 is YYEKEE (reference sequence). After removal of 2 bases from V and 7 bases from J, the junction contained 9 bases not matched to a gene. The CDR3 length is 15 residues. DNA for the CDR3: TGTGCCAGCAGCTTTTTTTCAGGGGGACAAAATGAGCAGTTCTTC. Its protein product is CASSFFSGGQNEQFF.

The chain has TRBV27 and TRBJ2-2, with D uncertain. The V gene lost 7 bases and the J gene lost 4 bases, with 4 bases spanning the gap. The CDR3 is 11 amino acids. The germline CDR1 and CDR2 sequences are MNHEY and SMNVEV (reference sequence). The CDR3 is CASTSTGELFF. CDR3 bases: TGTGCCAGCACCTCCACCGGGGAGCTGTTTTTT.

This clone was detected a few times. The junction and the germline gene differ at one end; a read error may be behind it. The chain has TRBV7-6 and TRBJ2-1; TRBD1 matches at 10 bases. This CDR3 spans 13 amino acids. CDR1 is SGHVS and CDR2 is FNYEAQ in the germline V gene. CDR3 bases: TGTGCCAGCAGCTTAGACGGGACAGGGGATTGTATCTTC. Its translation is CASSLDGTGDCIF.

This chain uses TRBV5-4 with TRBJ2-7; TRBD1 might be the D (7 bases). CDR3 length: 15 residues. The V end was cut by 0 bases, the J end by 5 bases, with 15 bases between. Germline lookup yields CDR1 SGHNT and CDR2 YYREEE (reference sequence). The CDR3 DNA reads TGTGCCAGCAGCTTGGCCGGGGGAACAGGGGACGAGCAGTACTTC. Translated, it gives CASSLAGGTGDEQYF.

The V gene is TRBV6-5, the J gene TRBJ2-7; D is perhaps TRBD2 (5 bases). The CDR3 has 14 residues. The germline V and J ends were trimmed by 7 bases and 0 bases, with 13 bases remaining between them. Germline CDR1 reads MNHEY; CDR2 reads SVGAGI. The CDR3 coding sequence is TGTGCCAGCAAAGACTATTCCAGCTCCTACGAGCAGTACTTC. This codes for CASKDYSSSYEQYF.

V and J are TRBV4-2 and TRBJ1-1; D uncertain. Germline V gene data show CDR1 as LGHNA and CDR2 as YNFKEQ. Trimming took off 4 bases at V and 3 bases at J, with 15 bases between the two ends. This CDR3 is 15 amino acids long. CDR3: CASSLRGQVDTEAFF. The CDR3 nucleotides read TGTGCCAGCAGCCTCAGAGGCCAGGTCGACACTGAAGCTTTCTTT.

The rearrangement uses TRBV4-1 and TRBJ1-3; 9 nucleotides match TRBD1. With V trimmed by 4 bases and J by 6 bases, 7 bases remained unmatched. The CDR3 sequence is 15 residues long. The germline V gene encodes CDR1 MGHRA and CDR2 YSYEKL. CDR3 in amino acids: CASSPGQGRINTIYF. DNA of the CDR3: TGCGCCAGCAGCCCAGGACAGGGGAGGATAAACACCATATATTTT.

This clone was seen a handful of times. The CDR3 region has the DNA TGTGCCAGCAGCGCCGGACAGAGCAATCAGCCCCAGCATTTT. Translating it yields CASSAGQSNQPQHF. The genes are TRBV7-8 and TRBJ1-5; TRBD1 might be the D (6 bases). Germline CDR1 reads SGHVS; CDR2 reads FQNEAQ. The CDR3 has 14 residues. V lost 5 bases, J lost 1 base, and 9 bases lay in between.

This rearrangement joins TRBV14 to TRBJ1-6; D ambiguous. Between the trimmed V and J ends, which lost 0 bases and 4 bases, there was a span of 7 bases. Germline V gene lookup returns CDR1 SGHDN and CDR2 FVKESK. The CDR3 totals 15 residues. The CDR3 loop reads CASSQDRRYNSPLHF. DNA for the CDR3: TGTGCCAGCAGCCAAGATCGACGGTATAATTCACCCCTCCACTTT. The full variable domain, rest sourced from reference TRBV14 and TRBJ1-6, is EAGVTQFPSHSVIEKGQTVTLRCDPISGHDNLYWYRRVMGKEIKFLLHFVKESKQDESGMPNNRFLAERTGGTYSTLKVQPAELEDSGVYFCASSQDRRYNSPLHFGNGTRLTVT.

V usage is TRBV27 and J usage is TRBJ1-1; D call uncertain. The ends were cut back, 1 base at V and 1 base at J, with 19 bases in the middle. CDR3 length equals 18 residues. Germline CDR1 is MNHEY and CDR2 is SMNVEV (reference sequence). The CDR3 DNA reads as TGTGCCAGCAGTTTATATCCTCCGCTCCGGGATCAGAACACTGAAGCTTTCTTT. Its translation is CASSLYPPLRDQNTEAFF.

The gene calls are TRBV18 and TRBJ1-5; D remains ambiguous. Deletions cut 6 bases from V and 7 bases from J, with 19 bases between. Germline V CDR1 and CDR2: KGHSH, LQKENI. The CDR3 totals 15 residues. The CDR3 nucleotides are TGTGCCAGCTCCCCCAAGAGGGAATCTCACCAGCCCCAGCATTTT. It translates to CASSPKRESHQPQHF.

The chain recombines TRBV20-1 with TRBJ1-2; D gene unclear. Trimming pared 0 bases from V and 8 bases from J, leaving 7 bases between. The CDR3 extends over 11 amino acids. Per germline, CDR1 DFQATT and CDR2 SNEGSKA (reference sequence). This chain's CDR3 is CSARDPGGYTF. In DNA, the CDR3 is TGCAGTGCTAGAGACCCGGGCGGCTACACCTTC.

The chain joins TRBV14 to TRBJ2-1; D is unclear. The V gene's germline CDR1 is SGHDN and CDR2 FVKESK. Trimming removed 0 bases from V and 5 bases from J, with 20 bases in between. The CDR3 sequence is 18 residues long. DNA for the CDR3: TGTGCCAGCAGCCAAGATTTCCCGGTCGATAGCAGAGACAATGAGCAGTTCTTC. This codes for CASSQDFPVDSRDNEQFF.

The rearrangement uses TRBV2 and TRBJ2-7; 9 nucleotides match TRBD1. V lost 2 bases and J lost 4; bases outside the gene matches: 6. The CDR3 loop spans 15 amino acids. Germline V gene data show CDR1 as SNHLY and CDR2 as FYNNEI. CDR3 DNA: TGTGCCAGCAGTGAAAGAGGGACAGGGATTTACGAGCAGTACTTC. It is translated as CASSERGTGIYEQYF. Looking up the rest from reference TRBV2 and TRBJ2-7 gives the full variable domain: EPEVTQTPSHQVTQMGQEVILRCVPISNHLYFYWYRQILGQKVEFLVSFYNNEISEKSEIFDDQFSVERPDGSNFTLKIRSTKLEDSAMYFCASSERGTGIYEQYFGPGTRLTVT.